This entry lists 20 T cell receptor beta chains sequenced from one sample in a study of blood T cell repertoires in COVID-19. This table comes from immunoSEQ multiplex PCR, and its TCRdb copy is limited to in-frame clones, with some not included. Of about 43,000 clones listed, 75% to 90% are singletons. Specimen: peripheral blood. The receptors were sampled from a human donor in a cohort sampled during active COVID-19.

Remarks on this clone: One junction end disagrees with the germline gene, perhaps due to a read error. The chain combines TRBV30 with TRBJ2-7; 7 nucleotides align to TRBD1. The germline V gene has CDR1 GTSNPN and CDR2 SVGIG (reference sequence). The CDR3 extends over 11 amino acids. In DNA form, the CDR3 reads TGTGCCTGGAGGTCTTGGGACAGAATGAACTTC. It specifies CAWRSWDRMNF.

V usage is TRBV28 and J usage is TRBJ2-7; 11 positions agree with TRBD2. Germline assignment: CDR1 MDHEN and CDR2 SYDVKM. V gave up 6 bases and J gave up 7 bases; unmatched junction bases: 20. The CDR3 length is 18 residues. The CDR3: CASSFPLVLAGGGEEQYF. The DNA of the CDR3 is TGTGCCAGCAGCTTCCCACTCGTCCTAGCGGGAGGTGGGGAAGAGCAGTACTTC.

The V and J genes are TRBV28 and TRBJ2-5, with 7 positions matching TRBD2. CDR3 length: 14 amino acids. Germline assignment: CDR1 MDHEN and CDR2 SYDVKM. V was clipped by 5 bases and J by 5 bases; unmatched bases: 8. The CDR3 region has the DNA TGTGCCAGCAGTCGGCTAGCGGCCTCGGAGACCCAGTACTTC. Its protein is CASSRLAASETQYF.

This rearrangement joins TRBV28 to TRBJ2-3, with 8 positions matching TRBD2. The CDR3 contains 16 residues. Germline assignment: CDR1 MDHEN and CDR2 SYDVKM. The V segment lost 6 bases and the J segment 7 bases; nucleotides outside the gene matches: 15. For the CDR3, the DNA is TGTGCCAGCAGCCCCGATGGGACTAGGGTGAGAAATACGCAGTATTTT. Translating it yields CASSPDGTRVRNTQYF.

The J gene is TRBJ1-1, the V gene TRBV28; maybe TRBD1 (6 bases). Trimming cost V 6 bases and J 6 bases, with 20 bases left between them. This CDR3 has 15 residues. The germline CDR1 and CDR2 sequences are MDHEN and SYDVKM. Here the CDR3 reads CASRNNRALRSEAFF. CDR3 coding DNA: TGTGCCAGCAGGAACAACAGGGCGTTGAGGTCTGAAGCTTTCTTT. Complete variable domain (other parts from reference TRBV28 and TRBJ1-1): DVKVTQSSRYLVKRTGEKVFLECVQDMDHENMFWYRQDPGLGLRLIYFSYDVKMKEKGDIPEGYSVSREKKERFSLILESASTNQTSMYLCASRNNRALRSEAFFGQGTRLTVV.

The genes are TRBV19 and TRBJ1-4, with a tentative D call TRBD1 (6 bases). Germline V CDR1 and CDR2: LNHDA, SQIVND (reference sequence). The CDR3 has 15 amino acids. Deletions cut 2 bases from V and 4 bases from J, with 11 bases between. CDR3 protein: CASSIFGQFNEKLFF. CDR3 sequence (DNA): TGTGCCAGTAGTATATTCGGACAGTTTAATGAAAAACTGTTTTTT.

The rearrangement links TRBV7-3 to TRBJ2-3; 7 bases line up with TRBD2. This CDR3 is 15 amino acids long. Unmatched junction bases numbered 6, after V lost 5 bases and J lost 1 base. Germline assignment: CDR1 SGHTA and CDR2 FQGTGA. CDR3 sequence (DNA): TGTGCCAGCAGCCCCGGGGGGTTCGGCACAGATACGCAGTATTTT. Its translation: CASSPGGFGTDTQYF.

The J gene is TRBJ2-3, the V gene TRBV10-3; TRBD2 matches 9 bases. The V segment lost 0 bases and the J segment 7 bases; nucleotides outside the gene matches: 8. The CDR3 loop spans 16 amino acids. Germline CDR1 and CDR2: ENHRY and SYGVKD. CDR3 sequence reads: CAISESYGGRGNTQYF. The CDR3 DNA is TGTGCCATCAGTGAGTCCTACGGCGGGAGGGGAAATACGCAGTATTTT.

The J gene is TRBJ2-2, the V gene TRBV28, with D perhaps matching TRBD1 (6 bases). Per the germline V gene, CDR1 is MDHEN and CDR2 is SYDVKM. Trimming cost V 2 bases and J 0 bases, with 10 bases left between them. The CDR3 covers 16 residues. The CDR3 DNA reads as TGTGCCAGCAGTTTAGGTGGACAGACGAACACCGGGGAGCTGTTTTTT. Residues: CASSLGGQTNTGELFF.

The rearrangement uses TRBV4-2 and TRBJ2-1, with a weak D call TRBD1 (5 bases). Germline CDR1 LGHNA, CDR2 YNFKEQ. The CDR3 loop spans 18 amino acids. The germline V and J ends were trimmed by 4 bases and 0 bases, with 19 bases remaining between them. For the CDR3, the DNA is TGTGCCAGCAGCCGCGACGGACAAACCGGAGACTCCTACAATGAGCAGTTCTTC. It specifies CASSRDGQTGDSYNEQFF.

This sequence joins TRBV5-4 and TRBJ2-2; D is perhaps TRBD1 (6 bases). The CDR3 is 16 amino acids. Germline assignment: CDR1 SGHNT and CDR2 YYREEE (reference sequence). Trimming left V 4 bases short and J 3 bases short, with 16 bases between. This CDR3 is CASSRTGLSDTGELFF. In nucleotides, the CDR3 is TGTGCCAGCAGCAGAACAGGGTTATCTGACACCGGGGAGCTGTTTTTT.

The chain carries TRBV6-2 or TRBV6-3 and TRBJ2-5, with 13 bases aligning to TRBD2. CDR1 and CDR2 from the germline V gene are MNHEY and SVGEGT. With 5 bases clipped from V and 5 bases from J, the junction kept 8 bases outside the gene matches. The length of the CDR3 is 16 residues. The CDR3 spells CASSRGLAGVVETQYF. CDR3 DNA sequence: TGTGCCAGCAGTCGTGGACTAGCGGGAGTTGTGGAGACCCAGTACTTC.

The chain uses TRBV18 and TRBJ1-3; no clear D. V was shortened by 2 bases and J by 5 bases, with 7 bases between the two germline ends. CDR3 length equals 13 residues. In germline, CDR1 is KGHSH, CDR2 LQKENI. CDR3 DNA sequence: TGTGCCAGCTCACCAGGGCATCGAAACACCATATATTTT. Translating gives CASSPGHRNTIYF.

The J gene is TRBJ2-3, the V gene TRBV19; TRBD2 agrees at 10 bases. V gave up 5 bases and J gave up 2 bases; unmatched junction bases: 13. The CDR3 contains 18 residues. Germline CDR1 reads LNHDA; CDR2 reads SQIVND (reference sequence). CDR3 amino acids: CASSPRLASGRPTDTQYF. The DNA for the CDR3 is TGTGCCAGTAGTCCCCGGTTGGCTAGCGGGAGACCCACAGATACGCAGTATTTT.

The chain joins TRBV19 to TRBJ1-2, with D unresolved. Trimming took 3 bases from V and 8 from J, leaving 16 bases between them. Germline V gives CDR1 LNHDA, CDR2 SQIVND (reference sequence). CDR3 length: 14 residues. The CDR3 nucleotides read TGTGCCAGTAGTATGAAGGAGGGCTCGGAAGGCTACACCTTC. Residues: CASSMKEGSEGYTF. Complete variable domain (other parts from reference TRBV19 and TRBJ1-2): DGGITQSPKYLFRKEGQNVTLSCEQNLNHDAMYWYRQDPGQGLRLIYYSQIVNDFQKGDIAEGYSVSREKKESFPLTVTSAQKNPTAFYLCASSMKEGSEGYTFGSGTRLTVV.

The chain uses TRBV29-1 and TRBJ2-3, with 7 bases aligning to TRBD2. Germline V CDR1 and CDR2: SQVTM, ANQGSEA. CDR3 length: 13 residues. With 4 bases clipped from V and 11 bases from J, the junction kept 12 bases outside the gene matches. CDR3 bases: TGCAGCGTTGCCCCTAGACTAGCCGGTGGGCAGTATTTT. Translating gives CSVAPRLAGGQYF.

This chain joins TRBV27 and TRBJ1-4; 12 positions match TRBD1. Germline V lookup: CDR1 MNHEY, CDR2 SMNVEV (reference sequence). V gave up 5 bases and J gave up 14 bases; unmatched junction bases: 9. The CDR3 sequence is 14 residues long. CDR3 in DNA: TGTGCCAGCAGTACTGGGACAGGGGGCAGTTTCCTGTTTTTT. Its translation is CASSTGTGGSFLFF. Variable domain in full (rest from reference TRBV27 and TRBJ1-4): EAQVTQNPRYLITVTGKKLTVTCSQNMNHEYMSWYRQDPGLGLRQIYYSMNVEVTDKGDVPEGYKVSRKEKRNFPLILESPSPNQTSLYFCASSTGTGGSFLFFGSGTQLSVL.

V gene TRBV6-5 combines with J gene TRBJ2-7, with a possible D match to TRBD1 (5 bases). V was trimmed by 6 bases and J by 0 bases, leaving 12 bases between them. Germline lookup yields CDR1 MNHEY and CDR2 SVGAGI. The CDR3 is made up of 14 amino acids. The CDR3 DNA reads TGTGCCAGCAGCACCCCGGACAACTCCTACGAGCAGTACTTC. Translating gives CASSTPDNSYEQYF.

The CDR3 protein is CASSYLLGSGQNTMEQFF. DNA for the CDR3: TGTGCCAGCAGTTACTTGCTGGGGTCGGGACAAAATACAATGGAGCAGTTCTTC. This rearrangement joins TRBV6-2 or TRBV6-3 to TRBJ2-1; tentatively, D is TRBD1 (6 bases). V was cut by 1 base and J by 10 bases, with 26 bases left in between. Per germline, CDR1 MNHEY and CDR2 SVGEGT. The CDR3 consists of 18 residues.

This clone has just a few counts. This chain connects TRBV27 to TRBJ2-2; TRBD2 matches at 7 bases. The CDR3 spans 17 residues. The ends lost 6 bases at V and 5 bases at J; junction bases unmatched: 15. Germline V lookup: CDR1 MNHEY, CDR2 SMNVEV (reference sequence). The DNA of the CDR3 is TGTGCCAGCAGCCGACTACTAGCGAGAAATAGGACCGGGGAGCTGTTTTTT. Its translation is CASSRLLARNRTGELFF.